The sequence of this TCR beta chain was determined in a study of shared clonotypes between healthy human individuals. Study-level background: Donors, aged 18 to 49, were a couple of women and a few men.

Clones were sequenced by immunoSEQ multiplex PCR, and TCRdb holds only the in-frame ones, with some missing. This table holds about 1,800,000 clones, less than 95% found once. Points on this clone: Its cognate antigen is unknown. The identical CDR3 is also encoded by other nucleotide sequences in the sample.

V lost 6 bases and J 3 bases, leaving 12 bases between the germline ends. This CDR3 is 13 amino acids long. Germline V gene sequence: CDR1 MNHEY, CDR2 SMNVEV (reference sequence). Whole-study findings and limits: Unshared clonotypes carried lower generation probabilities than those common to all four donors.

Naive CD8 cells, CD45RO-negative and positively selected for CCR7, excluded terminally differentiated effector memory CD45RA+ cells. The sequenced sample consisted of naive CD8+ T cells sorted from blood. This sequence originates from a man aged 18 to 35 in good health. The chain has TRBV27 and TRBJ2-7, with D unclear. The CDR3 coding sequence is TGTGCCAGCAGAGGACGACTTGACTACGAGCAGTACTTC. This sequence encodes CASRGRLDYEQYF.